The 9 T cell receptor beta chains in this list originate from one sample, sequenced in a study of shared clonotypes between healthy human individuals. Naive CD8 cells lacked CD45RO and underwent positive selection for CCR7, leaving out terminally differentiated effector memory CD45RA+ cells. The data were produced by immunoSEQ multiplex PCR, yet TCRdb's version contains in-frame clones alone and is incomplete. This repertoire shows about 580,000 clones, 95% to 98% found once; its top ten account for more than 0.3%. Sequenced input: naive CD8+ T cells sorted from blood. The receptor source for this set is a man aged 25 to 40 in good health.

The chain employs TRBV7-9 and TRBJ2-4, with 9 bases aligning to TRBD1. The length of the CDR3 is 15 residues. Losses at the gene ends were 2 bases for V and 8 bases for J; bases not matched to a gene: 7. Germline lookup yields CDR1 SEHNR and CDR2 FQNEAQ (reference sequence). The CDR3 DNA reads TGTGCCAGCAGCTTACCTGGACAGGGGCGGCACATTCAGTACTTC. Its translation: CASSLPGQGRHIQYF.

The rearrangement joins TRBV27 to TRBJ2-7; 7 bases align to TRBD1. The CDR3 length is 15 residues. The V gene's germline CDR1 is MNHEY and CDR2 SMNVEV (reference sequence). V gave up 5 bases and J gave up 1 base; unmatched junction bases: 8. The CDR3 sequence is CASSVQGLSSYEQYF. The CDR3 DNA reads as TGTGCCAGCAGTGTACAGGGGCTTTCGTCCTACGAGCAGTACTTC.

J is TRBJ2-7 and V is TRBV28; D call uncertain. Trimming cost V 10 bases and J 2 bases, with 24 bases left between them. The CDR3 is 16 amino acids. Germline CDR1 reads MDHEN; CDR2 reads SYDVKM. CDR3 residues: CATSHPPLVGTYEQYF. The CDR3 coding sequence is TGTGCCACCTCCCATCCCCCGTTGGTGGGAACCTACGAGCAGTACTTC.

This chain uses TRBV10-3 with TRBJ2-3; TRBD1 or TRBD2 may be the D gene (5 bases each). Trimming stripped 6 bases from V and 1 base from J, with 20 bases between. Germline V CDR1 and CDR2: ENHRY, SYGVKD. This CDR3 comprises 17 residues. The CDR3 region has the DNA TGTGCCATCAGGAGGGTCCAGGGCCCGGCTGGCACAGATACGCAGTATTTT. It translates to CAIRRVQGPAGTDTQYF.

The rearrangement links TRBV7-9 to TRBJ2-5; D gene ambiguous. The V end lost 5 bases, the J end lost 0 bases, and 4 bases lay between the germline ends. The germline gives CDR1 SEHNR, CDR2 FQNEAQ (reference sequence). CDR3 length: 12 amino acids. The CDR3 loop is CASSLYQETQYF. The CDR3 DNA is TGTGCCAGCAGCCTATACCAAGAGACCCAGTACTTC.

The V call is TRBV14, the J call TRBJ2-7, with 7 bases that match TRBD1. The CDR3 consists of 12 residues. The V gene's germline CDR1 is SGHDN and CDR2 FVKESK. The trim removed 4 bases at V and 3 bases at J, leaving 0 bases unmatched. This CDR3 reads CASSRDSYEQYF. The DNA for the CDR3 is TGTGCCAGCAGCCGGGACAGCTACGAGCAGTACTTC.

The chain couples TRBV7-6 to TRBJ2-3, with D unclear. Germline V gene sequence: CDR1 SGHVS, CDR2 FNYEAQ. Deletions cut 5 bases from V and 5 bases from J, with 14 bases between. The CDR3 spans 14 residues. The CDR3 spells CASSTGSFRDTQYF. The DNA for the CDR3 is TGTGCCAGCAGCACCGGGTCGTTCCGAGATACGCAGTATTTT.

Details on this clone: Other DNA sequences in this sample translate to the same CDR3. The chain is built from TRBV7-9 and TRBJ2-7, with no clear D. The CDR3 totals 11 residues. Germline V gene data show CDR1 as SEHNR and CDR2 as FQNEAQ (reference sequence). Trimming took 2 bases from V and 2 from J, leaving 1 base between them. The CDR3 nucleotides read TGTGCCAGCAGCTTAACCTACGAGCAGTACTTC. Protein sequence: CASSLTYEQYF.

The rearrangement uses TRBV10-2 and TRBJ2-7, with D maybe TRBD2 (6 bases). Looked up from germline, CDR1 is WSHSY and CDR2 is SAAADI. V was clipped by 7 bases and J by 0 bases, with 19 bases between them. CDR3 size: 16 residues. The CDR3 is CASTFYRDSSSYEQYF. DNA of the CDR3: TGCGCCAGCACCTTTTACCGGGACTCAAGCTCCTACGAGCAGTACTTC.